This T cell receptor (beta chain) emerged from a study of blood T cells in healthy people across ages. The authors ran a second PCR of 7 to 11 cycles using a sample-barcoded 5' primer and a J-beta primer mix. A template-switch adaptor that had 12 random nucleotides put a tag on each cDNA molecule. TCRdb recomputed calls from the 5' RACE reads with MiXCR, one row per CDR3 protein. The sample lists 800,000 or so distinct CDR3 sequences; roughly 25% were seen once. The CDR3 spans 15 residues. CDR1 SGHVS and CDR2 FNYEAQ come from the germline V gene. The sample holds a few counts of this clonotype. Separately, the same data were catalogued under a study of T cells of mothers and their children. That work contributes: A few healthy Caucasian mothers and their six children donated.

The V gene is TRBV7-6, the J gene TRBJ2-5; D may match TRBD1 or TRBD2 (5 bases each). The DNA end is a closer match to TRBJ2-7, so the J assignment may be wrong. The sample was blood. The source of this sequence is a boy younger than 18 in good health. CDR3 sequence (DNA): TGTGCCAGCAGCCTACACCGGGACGGAGCCTACGAGCAGTACTTC. This gives the protein CASSLHRDGAYEQYF.